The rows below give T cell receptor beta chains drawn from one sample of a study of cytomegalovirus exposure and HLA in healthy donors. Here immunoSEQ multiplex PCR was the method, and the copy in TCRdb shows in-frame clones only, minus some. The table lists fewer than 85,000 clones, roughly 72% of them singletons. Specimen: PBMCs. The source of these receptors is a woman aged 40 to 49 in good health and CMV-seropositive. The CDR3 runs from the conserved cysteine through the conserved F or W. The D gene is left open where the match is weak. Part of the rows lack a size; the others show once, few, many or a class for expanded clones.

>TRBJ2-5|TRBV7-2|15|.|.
CASSLGQGTQETQYF
TGTGCCAGCAGCTTAGGCCAGGGGACACAAGAGACCCAGTACTTC
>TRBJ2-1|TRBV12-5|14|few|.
CASGLVPLSNEQFF
TGTGCTAGTGGTTTGGTACCTCTAAGTAATGAGCAGTTCTTC
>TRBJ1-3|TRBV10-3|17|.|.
CAISEGPAGSSGNTIYF
TGTGCCATCAGTGAAGGGCCCGCGGGTAGCTCTGGAAACACCATATATTTT
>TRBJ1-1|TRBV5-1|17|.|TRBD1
CASSLGQGATLLTEAFF
TGCGCCAGCAGCTTAGGACAGGGGGCTACCCTTCTCACTGAAGCTTTCTTT
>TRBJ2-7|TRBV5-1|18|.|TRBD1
CASSPLFSNRGTVYEQYF
TGCGCCAGCAGCCCGCTGTTTTCTAACAGGGGTACCGTCTACGAGCAGTACTTC
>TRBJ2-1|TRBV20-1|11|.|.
CSAIPYTHLLF
TGCAGTGCTATCCCATACACCCATCTTCTCTTC
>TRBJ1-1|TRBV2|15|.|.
CASRGEGRGYTEAFF
TGTGCCAGCAGGGGAGAAGGCAGGGGTTATACTGAAGCTTTCTTT
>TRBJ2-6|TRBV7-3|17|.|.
CASSLTAVTSGANVLTF
TGTGCCAGCAGCTTAACGGCGGTGACCTCTGGGGCCAACGTCCTGACTTTC
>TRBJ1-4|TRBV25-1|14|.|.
CASSDPGLERELFF
TGTGCCAGCAGTGACCCCGGACTCGAAAGGGAACTGTTTTTT
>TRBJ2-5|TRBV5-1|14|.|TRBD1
CASSLQGNQETQYF
TGCGCCAGCAGCTTACAGGGGAATCAAGAGACCCAGTACTTC
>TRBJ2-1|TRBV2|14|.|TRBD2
CASSELAGVTEQFF
TGTGCCAGCAGTGAACTAGCGGGAGTGACTGAGCAGTTCTTC
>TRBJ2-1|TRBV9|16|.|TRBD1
CASSPWGQLKGNEQFF
TGTGCCAGCAGCCCCTGGGGACAGTTAAAGGGCAATGAGCAGTTCTTC
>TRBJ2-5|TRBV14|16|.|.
CASSQEIAAHQETQYF
TGTGCCAGCAGCCAAGAGATAGCGGCGCACCAAGAGACCCAGTACTTC
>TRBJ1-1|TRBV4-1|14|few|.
CASSQTGGNTEAFF
TGCGCCAGCAGCCAAACCGGAGGGAACACTGAAGCTTTCTTT
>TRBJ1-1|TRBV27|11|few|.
CASIFGTEAFF
TGTGCCAGCATCTTTGGGACAGAAGCTTTCTTT
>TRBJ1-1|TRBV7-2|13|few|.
CASSLSGNTEAFF
TGTGCCAGCAGCCTTTCCGGGAACACTGAAGCTTTCTTT
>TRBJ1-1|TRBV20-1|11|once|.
CSAYLNTEAFF
TGCAGTGCTTACTTGAACACTGAAGCTTTCTTT
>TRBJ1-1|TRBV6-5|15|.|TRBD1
CASSYWNRGTTEAFF
TGTGCCAGCAGTTACTGGAACAGGGGTACCACTGAAGCTTTCTTT
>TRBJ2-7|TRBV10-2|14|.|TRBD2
CASKLLAGGDEQYF
TGCGCCAGCAAGCTACTAGCGGGAGGGGACGAGCAGTACTTC
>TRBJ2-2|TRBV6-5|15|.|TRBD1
CASTAGGFVAGELFF
TGTGCCAGCACCGCAGGGGGCTTCGTGGCCGGGGAGCTGTTTTTT
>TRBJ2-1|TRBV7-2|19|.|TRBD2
CASSARGLAGGPRKNEQFF
TGTGCCAGCAGCGCCCGGGGGCTAGCGGGGGGGCCGCGGAAAAATGAGCAGTTCTTC
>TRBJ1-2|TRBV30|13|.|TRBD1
CAWTSGGTYGYTF
TGTGCCTGGACTTCAGGGGGGACCTATGGCTACACCTTC
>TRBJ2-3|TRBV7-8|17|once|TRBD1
CASSPLRQGRRTDTQYF
TGTGCCAGCAGCCCCTTACGACAGGGGCGGAGAACAGATACGCAGTATTTT
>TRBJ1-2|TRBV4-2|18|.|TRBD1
CASSQDREDRGRNYGYTF
TGTGCCAGCAGCCAAGATCGCGAGGACAGGGGGCGTAACTATGGCTACACCTTC
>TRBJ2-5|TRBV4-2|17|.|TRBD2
CASSQIGTSGRGETQYF
TGTGCCAGCAGCCAGATCGGGACTAGCGGGAGGGGGGAGACCCAGTACTTC
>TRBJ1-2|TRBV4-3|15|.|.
CASSQESGDRGIYPF
TGCGCCAGCAGCCAAGAGAGCGGGGACCGAGGGATCTACCCCTTC
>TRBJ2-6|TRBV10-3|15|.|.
CASRDIPSGANVLTF
TGTGCCAGCCGGGACATACCCTCTGGGGCCAACGTCCTGACTTTC
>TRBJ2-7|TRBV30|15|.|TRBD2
CAWSVSGGLAGEQYF
TGTGCCTGGAGTGTATCGGGGGGACTAGCGGGAGAGCAGTACTTC
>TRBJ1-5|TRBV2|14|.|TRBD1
CASSIGQGHQPQHF
TGTGCCAGCAGCATAGGACAGGGCCATCAGCCCCAGCATTTT
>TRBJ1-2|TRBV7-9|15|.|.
CASSSRQKLNYGYTF
TGTGCCAGCAGCTCCAGACAGAAACTTAACTATGGCTACACCTTC
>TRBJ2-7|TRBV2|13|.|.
CASEQGSTYEQYF
TGTGCCAGCGAGCAGGGTTCTACCTACGAGCAGTACTTC
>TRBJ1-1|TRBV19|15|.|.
CASSISGVINTEAFF
TGTGCCAGTAGTATATCAGGGGTAATTAACACTGAAGCTTTCTTT
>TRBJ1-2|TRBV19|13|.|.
CASNPGNRYGYTF
TGTGCCAGTAACCCCGGGAATCGATATGGCTACACCTTC